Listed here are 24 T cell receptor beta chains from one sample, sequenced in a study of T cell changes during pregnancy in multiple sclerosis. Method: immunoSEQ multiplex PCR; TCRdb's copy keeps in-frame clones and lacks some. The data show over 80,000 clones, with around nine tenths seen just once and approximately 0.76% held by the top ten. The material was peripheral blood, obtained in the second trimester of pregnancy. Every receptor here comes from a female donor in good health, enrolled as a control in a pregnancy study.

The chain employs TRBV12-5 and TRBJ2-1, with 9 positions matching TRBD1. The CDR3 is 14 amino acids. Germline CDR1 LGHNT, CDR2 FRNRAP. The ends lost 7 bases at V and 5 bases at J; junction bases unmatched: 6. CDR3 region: CASAMGQGHNEQFF. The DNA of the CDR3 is TGTGCTAGTGCCATGGGACAGGGCCACAATGAGCAGTTCTTC.

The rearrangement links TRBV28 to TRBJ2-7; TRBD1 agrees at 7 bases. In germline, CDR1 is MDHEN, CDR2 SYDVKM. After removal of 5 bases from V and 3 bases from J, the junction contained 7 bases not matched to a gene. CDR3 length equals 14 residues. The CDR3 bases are TGTGCCAGCAGTGCGACAGGGACCCTCTACGAGCAGTACTTC. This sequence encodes CASSATGTLYEQYF.

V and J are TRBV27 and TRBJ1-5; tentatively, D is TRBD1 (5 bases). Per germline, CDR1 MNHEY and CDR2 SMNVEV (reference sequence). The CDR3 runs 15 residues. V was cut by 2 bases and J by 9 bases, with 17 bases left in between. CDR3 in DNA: TGTGCCAGCAGTTTAATAGGGCAGGGAGGTTTGCCCCAGCATTTT. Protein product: CASSLIGQGGLPQHF.

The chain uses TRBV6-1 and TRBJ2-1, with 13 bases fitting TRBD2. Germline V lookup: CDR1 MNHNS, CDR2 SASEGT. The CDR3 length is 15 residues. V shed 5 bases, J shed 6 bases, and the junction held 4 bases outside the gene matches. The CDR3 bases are TGTGCCAGCAGTCAGACTAGCGGGAGGACCAATGAGCAGTTCTTC. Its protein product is CASSQTSGRTNEQFF.

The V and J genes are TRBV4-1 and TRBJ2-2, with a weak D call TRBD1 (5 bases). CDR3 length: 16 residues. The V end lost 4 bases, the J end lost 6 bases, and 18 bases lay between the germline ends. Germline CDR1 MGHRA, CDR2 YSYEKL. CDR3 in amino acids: CASSPASLQVSGELFF. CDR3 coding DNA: TGCGCCAGCAGCCCCGCAAGTTTACAGGTTTCCGGGGAGCTGTTTTTT.

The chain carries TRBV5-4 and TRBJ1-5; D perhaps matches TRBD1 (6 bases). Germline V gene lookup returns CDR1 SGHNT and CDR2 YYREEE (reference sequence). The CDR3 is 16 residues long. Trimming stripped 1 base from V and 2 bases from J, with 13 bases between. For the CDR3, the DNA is TGTGCCAGCAGCTTGTCGCCCGCAGGGGGCAATCAGCCCCAGCATTTT. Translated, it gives CASSLSPAGGNQPQHF.

In nucleotides, the CDR3 is TGCGCCAGCAGCCAAGGACTAGCGGGTGAAAATGAGCAGTTCTTC. Protein sequence: CASSQGLAGENEQFF. V is TRBV4-1 and J is TRBJ2-1; 10 nucleotides align to TRBD2. Germline assignment: CDR1 MGHRA and CDR2 YSYEKL. The V gene end was trimmed by 1 base and the J gene end by 7 bases; junction bases not matched to a gene: 4. There are 15 residues in the CDR3.

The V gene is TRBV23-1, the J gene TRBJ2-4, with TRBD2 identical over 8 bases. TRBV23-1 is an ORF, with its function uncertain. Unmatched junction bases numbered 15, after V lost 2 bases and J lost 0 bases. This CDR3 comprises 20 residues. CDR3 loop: CASSQPGRDYTLLAKNIQYF. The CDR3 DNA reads TGCGCCAGCAGTCAACCCGGGAGGGACTATACCCTTCTAGCCAAAAACATTCAGTACTTC.

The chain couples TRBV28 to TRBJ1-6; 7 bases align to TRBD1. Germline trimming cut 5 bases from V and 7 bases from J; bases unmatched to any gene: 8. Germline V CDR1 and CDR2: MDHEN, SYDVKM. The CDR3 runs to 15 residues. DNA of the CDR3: TGTGCCAGCAGTCCAAGGACAGGAGGCAATTCACCCCTCCACTTT. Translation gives CASSPRTGGNSPLHF.

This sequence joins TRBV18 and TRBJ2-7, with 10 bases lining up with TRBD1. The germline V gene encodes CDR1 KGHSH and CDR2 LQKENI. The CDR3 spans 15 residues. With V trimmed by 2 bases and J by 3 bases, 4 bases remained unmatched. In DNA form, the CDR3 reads TGTGCCAGCTCACCAAGCCGGGACAGGGGCTACGAGCAGTACTTC. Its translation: CASSPSRDRGYEQYF.

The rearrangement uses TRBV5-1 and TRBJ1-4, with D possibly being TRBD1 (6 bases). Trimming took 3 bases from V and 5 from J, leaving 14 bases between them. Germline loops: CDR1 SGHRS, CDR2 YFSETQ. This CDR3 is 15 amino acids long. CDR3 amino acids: CASSSSGDPNEKLFF. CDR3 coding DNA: TGCGCCAGCAGCTCCTCAGGGGACCCGAATGAAAAACTGTTTTTT.

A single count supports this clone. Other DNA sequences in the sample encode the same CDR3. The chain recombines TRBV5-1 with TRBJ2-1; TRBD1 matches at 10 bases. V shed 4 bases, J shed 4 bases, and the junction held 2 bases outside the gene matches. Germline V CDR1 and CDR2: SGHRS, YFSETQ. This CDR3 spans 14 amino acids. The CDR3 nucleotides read TGCGCCAGCAGCCTGGGACAGGGGTACAATGAGCAGTTCTTC. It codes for CASSLGQGYNEQFF.

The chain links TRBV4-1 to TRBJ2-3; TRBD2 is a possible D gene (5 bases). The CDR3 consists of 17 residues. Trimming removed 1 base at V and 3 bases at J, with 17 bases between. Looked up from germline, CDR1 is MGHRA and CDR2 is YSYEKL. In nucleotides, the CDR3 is TGCGCCAGCAGCCAAGGATCTTGGCTAGCAGCTACAGATACGCAGTATTTT. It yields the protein CASSQGSWLAATDTQYF.

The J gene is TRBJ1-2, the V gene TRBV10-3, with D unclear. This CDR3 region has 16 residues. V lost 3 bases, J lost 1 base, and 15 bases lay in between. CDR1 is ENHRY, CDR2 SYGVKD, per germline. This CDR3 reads CAISDSPVGDNYGYTF. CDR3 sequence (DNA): TGTGCCATCAGTGACAGCCCCGTGGGCGATAACTATGGCTACACCTTC.

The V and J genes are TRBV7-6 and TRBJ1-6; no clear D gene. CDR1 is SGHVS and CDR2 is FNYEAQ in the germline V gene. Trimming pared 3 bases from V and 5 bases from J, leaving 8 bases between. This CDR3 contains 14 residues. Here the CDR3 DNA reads TGTGCCAGCAGCTTCGACAAAGATAATTCACCCCTCCACTTT. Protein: CASSFDKDNSPLHF.

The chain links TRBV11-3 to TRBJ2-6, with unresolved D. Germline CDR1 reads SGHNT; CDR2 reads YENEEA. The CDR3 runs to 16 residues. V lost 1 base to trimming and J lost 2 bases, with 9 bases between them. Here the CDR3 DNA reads TGTGCCAGCAGCTTAGGGGCAACCCCTGGGGCCAACGTCCTGACTTTC. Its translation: CASSLGATPGANVLTF.

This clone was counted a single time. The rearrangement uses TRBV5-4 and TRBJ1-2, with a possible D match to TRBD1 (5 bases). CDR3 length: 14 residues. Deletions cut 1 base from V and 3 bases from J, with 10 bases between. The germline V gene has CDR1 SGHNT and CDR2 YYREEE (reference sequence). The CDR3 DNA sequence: TGTGCCAGCAGCTTGAAGGGGCCAGACTATGGCTACACCTTC. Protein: CASSLKGPDYGYTF.

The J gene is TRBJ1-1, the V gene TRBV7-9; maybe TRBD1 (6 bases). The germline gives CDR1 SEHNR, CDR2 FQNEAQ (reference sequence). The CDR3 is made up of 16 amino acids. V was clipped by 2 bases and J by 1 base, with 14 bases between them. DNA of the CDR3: TGTGCCAGCAGCTTAAAAGGGGGTAAAGAGAACACTGAAGCTTTCTTT. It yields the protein CASSLKGGKENTEAFF.

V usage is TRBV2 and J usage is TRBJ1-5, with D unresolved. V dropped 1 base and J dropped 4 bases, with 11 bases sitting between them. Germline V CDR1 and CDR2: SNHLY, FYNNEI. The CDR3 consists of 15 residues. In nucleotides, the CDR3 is TGTGCCAGCAGTGAAGGGGCAGCCAGAAATCAGCCCCAGCATTTT. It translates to CASSEGAARNQPQHF. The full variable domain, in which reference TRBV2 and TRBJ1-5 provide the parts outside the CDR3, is EPEVTQTPSHQVTQMGQEVILRCVPISNHLYFYWYRQILGQKVEFLVSFYNNEISEKSEIFDDQFSVERPDGSNFTLKIRSTKLEDSAMYFCASSEGAARNQPQHFGDGTRLSIL.

CDR3 DNA: TGTGCCAGCAGCTTAGGTAGCGGGGGGGTGATCCGAGAGGAGACCCAGTACTTC. Amino acid sequence: CASSLGSGGVIREETQYF. J is TRBJ2-5 and V is TRBV7-2, with TRBD2 identical over 11 bases. J was trimmed by 5 bases and V by 1 base; bases with no gene match: 12. The germline V gene encodes CDR1 SGHTA and CDR2 FQGNSA. The CDR3 runs 18 residues.

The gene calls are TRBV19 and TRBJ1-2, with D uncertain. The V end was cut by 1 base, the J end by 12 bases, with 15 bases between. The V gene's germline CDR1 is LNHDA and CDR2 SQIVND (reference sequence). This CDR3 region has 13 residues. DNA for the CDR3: TGTGCCAGTAGTATAGGGGAGGCGCGTCTAAACACCTTC. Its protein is CASSIGEARLNTF.

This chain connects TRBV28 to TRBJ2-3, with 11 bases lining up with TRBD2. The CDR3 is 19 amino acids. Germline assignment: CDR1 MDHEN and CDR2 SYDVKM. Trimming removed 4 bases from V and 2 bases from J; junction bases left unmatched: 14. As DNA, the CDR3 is TGTGCCAGCAGTTCCATCACTAGCGGGAGAGCCCTCTACACAGATACGCAGTATTTT. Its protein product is CASSSITSGRALYTDTQYF.

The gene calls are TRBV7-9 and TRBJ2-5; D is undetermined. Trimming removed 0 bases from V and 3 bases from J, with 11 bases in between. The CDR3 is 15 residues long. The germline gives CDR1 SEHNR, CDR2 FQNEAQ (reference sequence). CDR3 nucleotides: TGTGCCAGCAGCTTAGCGCTTAACAGCAAAGAGACCCAGTACTTC. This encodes CASSLALNSKETQYF.

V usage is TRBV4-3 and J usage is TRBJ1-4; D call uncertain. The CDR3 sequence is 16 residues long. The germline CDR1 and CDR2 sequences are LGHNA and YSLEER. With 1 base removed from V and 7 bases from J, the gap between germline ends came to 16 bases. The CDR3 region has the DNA TGCGCCAGCAGCCAAGTGATCATGGCAGGAGGTGAAAAACTGTTTTTT. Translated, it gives CASSQVIMAGGEKLFF.